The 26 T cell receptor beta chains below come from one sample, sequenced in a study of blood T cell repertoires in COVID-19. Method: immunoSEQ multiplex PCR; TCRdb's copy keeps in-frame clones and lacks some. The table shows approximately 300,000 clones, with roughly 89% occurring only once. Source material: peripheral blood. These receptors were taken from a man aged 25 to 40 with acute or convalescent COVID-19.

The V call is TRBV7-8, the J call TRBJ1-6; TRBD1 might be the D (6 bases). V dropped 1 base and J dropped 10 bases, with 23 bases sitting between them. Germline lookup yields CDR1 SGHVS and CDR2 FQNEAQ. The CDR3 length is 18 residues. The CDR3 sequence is CASSLGPGTQTLGSPLHF. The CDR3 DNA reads TGTGCCAGCAGCTTAGGTCCCGGGACACAGACTTTAGGGTCACCCCTCCACTTT.

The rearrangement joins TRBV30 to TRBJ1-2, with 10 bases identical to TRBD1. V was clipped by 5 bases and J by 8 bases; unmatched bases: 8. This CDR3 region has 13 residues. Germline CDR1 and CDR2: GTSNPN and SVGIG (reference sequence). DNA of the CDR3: TGTGCCTGGGACGGGACAGGGGTAGGCGGCTACACCTTC. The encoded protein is CAWDGTGVGGYTF.

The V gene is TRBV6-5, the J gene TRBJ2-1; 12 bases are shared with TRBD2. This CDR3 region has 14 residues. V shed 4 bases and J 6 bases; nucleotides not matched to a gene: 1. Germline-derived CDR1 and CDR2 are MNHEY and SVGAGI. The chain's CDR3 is CASSSGLAGNEQFF. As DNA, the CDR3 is TGTGCCAGCAGTTCGGGACTAGCGGGCAATGAGCAGTTCTTC.

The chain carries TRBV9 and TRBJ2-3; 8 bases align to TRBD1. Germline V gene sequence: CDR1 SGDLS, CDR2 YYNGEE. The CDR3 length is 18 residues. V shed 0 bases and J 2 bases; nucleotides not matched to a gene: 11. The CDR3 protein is CASSVEVGGTGPTDTQYF. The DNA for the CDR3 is TGTGCCAGCAGCGTAGAAGTTGGGGGGACAGGACCCACAGATACGCAGTATTTT.

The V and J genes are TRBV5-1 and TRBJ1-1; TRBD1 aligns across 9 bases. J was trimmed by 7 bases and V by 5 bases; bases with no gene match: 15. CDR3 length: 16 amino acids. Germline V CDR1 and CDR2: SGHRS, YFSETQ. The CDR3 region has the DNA TGCGCCAGCAGACTTTCGTACTCCGGGACAGGGAGTGAAGCTTTCTTT. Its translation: CASRLSYSGTGSEAFF.

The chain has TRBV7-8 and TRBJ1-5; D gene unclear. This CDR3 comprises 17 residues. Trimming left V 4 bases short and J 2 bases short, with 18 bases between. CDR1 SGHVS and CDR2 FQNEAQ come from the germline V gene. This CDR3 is CASSSSRGGSGNQPQHF. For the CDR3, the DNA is TGTGCCAGCAGCTCGTCACGTGGAGGGAGCGGCAATCAGCCCCAGCATTTT.

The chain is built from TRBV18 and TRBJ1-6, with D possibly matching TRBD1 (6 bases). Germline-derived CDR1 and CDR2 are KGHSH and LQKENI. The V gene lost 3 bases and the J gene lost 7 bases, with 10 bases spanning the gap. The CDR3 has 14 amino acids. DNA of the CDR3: TGTGCCAGCTCACCGGACAGTACGAATTCACCCCTCCACTTT. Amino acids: CASSPDSTNSPLHF.

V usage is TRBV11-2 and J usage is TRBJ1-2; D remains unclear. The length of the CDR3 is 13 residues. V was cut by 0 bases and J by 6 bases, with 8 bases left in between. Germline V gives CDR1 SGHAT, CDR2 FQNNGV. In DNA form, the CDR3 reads TGTGCCAGCAGCTTAGAGGGGAGAAATGGCTACACCTTC. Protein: CASSLEGRNGYTF.

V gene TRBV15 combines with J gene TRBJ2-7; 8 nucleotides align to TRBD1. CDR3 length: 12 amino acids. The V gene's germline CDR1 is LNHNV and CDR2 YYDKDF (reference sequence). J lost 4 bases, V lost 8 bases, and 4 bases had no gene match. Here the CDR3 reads CATGTGVYEQYF. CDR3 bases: TGTGCCACCGGGACAGGAGTATACGAGCAGTACTTC. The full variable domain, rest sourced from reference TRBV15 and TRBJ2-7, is DAMVIQNPRYQVTQFGKPVTLSCSQTLNHNVMYWYQQKSSQAPKLLFHYYDKDFNNEADTPDNFQSRRPNTSFCFLDIRSPGLGDTAMYLCATGTGVYEQYFGPGTRLTVT.

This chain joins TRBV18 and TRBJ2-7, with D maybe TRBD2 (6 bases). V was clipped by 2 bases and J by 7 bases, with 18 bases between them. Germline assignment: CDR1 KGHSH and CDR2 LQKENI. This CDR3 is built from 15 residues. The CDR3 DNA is TGTGCCAGCTCACCAGTCCGCGGGGCGATGAATGAGCAGTACTTC. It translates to CASSPVRGAMNEQYF.

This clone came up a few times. Written as DNA, the CDR3 is TGTGCCAGCAGCCACCGGACTCGGGGCCAAGAGACCCAGTACTTC. Its translation: CASSHRTRGQETQYF. The V call is TRBV11-2, the J call TRBJ2-5; a weak D match, TRBD2 (5 bases). CDR1 is SGHAT and CDR2 is FQNNGV in the germline V gene. The V and J ends lost 5 bases and 1 base respectively, with 14 bases between them. The CDR3 is 15 amino acids.

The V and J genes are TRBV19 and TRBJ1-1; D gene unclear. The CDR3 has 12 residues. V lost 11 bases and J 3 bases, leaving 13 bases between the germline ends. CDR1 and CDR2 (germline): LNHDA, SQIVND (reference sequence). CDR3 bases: TGTGCCTTCACCTCATCGGACACTGAAGCTTTCTTT. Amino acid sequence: CAFTSSDTEAFF. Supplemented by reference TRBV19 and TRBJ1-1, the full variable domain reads DGGITQSPKYLFRKEGQNVTLSCEQNLNHDAMYWYRQDPGQGLRLIYYSQIVNDFQKGDIAEGYSVSREKKESFPLTVTSAQKNPTAFYLCAFTSSDTEAFFGQGTRLTVV.

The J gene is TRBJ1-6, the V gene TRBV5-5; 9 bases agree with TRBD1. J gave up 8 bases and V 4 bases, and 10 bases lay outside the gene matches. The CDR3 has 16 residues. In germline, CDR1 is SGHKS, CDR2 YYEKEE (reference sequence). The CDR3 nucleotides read TGTGCCAGCAGCCCGGTAGTCCGACAGGGGGATTCACCCCTCCACTTT. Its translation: CASSPVVRQGDSPLHF.

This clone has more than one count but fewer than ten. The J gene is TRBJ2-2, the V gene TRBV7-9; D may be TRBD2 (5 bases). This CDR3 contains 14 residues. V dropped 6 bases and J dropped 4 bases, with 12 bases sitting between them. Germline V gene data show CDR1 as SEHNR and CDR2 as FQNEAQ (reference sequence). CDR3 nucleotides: TGTGCCAGCAGGGTGGGGAGCAGCACCGGGGAGCTGTTTTTT. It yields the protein CASRVGSSTGELFF.

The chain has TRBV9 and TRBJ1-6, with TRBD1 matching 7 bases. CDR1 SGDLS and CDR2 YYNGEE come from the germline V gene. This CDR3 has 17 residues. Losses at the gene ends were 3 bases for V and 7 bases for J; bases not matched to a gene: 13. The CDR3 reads CASSAHRGSMTNSPLHF. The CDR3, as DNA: TGTGCCAGCAGCGCCCACAGGGGAAGTATGACCAATTCACCCCTCCACTTT. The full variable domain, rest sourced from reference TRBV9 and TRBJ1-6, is DSGVTQTPKHLITATGQRVTLRCSPRSGDLSVYWYQQSLDQGLQFLIQYYNGEERAKGNILERFSAQQFPDLHSELNLSSLELGDSALYFCASSAHRGSMTNSPLHFGNGTRLTVT.

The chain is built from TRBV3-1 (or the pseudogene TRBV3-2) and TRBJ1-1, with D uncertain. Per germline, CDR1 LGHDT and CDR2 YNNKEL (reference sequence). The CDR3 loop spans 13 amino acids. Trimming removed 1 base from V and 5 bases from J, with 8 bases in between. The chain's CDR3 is CASSQGQTTEAFF. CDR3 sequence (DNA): TGTGCCAGCAGCCAAGGGCAGACTACTGAAGCTTTCTTT.

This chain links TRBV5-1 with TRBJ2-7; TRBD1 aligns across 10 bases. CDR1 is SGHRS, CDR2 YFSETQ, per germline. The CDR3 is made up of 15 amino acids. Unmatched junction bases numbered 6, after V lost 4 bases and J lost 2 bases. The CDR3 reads CASSIAGQGTYEQYF. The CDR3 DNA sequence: TGCGCCAGCAGCATCGCGGGACAGGGGACCTACGAGCAGTACTTC.

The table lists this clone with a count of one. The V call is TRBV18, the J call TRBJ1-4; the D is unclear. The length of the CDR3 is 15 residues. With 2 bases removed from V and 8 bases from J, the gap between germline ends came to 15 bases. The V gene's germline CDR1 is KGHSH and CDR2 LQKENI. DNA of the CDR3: TGTGCCAGCTCACCAGAGGAGGGAGTAAGGGAAAAACTGTTTTTT. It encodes CASSPEEGVREKLFF.

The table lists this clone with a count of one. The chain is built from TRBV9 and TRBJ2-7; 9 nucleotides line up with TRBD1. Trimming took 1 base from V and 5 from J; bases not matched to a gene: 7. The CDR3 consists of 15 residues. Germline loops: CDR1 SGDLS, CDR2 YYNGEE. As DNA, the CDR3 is TGTGCCAGCAGCGTACGTGGGGACAGGGATCACGAGCAGTACTTC. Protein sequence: CASSVRGDRDHEQYF.

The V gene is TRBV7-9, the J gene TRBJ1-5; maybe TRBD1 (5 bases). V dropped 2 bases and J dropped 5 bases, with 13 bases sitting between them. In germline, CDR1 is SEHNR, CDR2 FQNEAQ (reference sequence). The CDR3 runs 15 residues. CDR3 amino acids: CASSLRFRGDQPQHF. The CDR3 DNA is TGTGCCAGCAGCTTACGATTTCGGGGGGATCAGCCCCAGCATTTT.

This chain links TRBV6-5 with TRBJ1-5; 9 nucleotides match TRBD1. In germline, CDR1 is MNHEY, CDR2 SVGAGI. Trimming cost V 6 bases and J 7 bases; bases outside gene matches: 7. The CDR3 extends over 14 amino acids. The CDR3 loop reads CASRTTGGGQPQHF. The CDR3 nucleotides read TGTGCCAGCAGGACCACAGGGGGCGGCCAGCCCCAGCATTTT.

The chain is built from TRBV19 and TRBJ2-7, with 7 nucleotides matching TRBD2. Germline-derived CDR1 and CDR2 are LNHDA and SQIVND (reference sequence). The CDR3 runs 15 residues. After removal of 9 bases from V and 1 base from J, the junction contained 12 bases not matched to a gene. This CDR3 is CASGRWYLSSYEQYF. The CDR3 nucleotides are TGTGCCAGCGGGAGGTGGTACTTGTCTTCCTACGAGCAGTACTTC. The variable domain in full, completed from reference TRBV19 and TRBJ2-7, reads DGGITQSPKYLFRKEGQNVTLSCEQNLNHDAMYWYRQDPGQGLRLIYYSQIVNDFQKGDIAEGYSVSREKKESFPLTVTSAQKNPTAFYLCASGRWYLSSYEQYFGPGTRLTVT.

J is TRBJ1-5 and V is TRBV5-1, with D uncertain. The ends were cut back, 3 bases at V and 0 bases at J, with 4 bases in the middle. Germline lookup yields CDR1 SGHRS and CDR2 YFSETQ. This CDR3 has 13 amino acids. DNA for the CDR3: TGCGCCAGCAGCTCTAATAGCAATCAGCCCCAGCATTTT. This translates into CASSSNSNQPQHF.

The CDR3 DNA reads as TGTGCCAGCAGTTACTCTTTCCGCCACGGCTATGGCTACACCTTC. Its translation is CASSYSFRHGYGYTF. V usage is TRBV6-5 and J usage is TRBJ1-2; D is unresolved. V was pared by 0 bases and J by 4 bases, with 12 bases between. The germline V gene has CDR1 MNHEY and CDR2 SVGAGI. This CDR3 spans 15 amino acids.

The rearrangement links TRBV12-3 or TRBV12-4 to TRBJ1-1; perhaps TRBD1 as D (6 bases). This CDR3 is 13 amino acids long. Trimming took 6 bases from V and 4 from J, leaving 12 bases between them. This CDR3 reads CASRVQGGTEAFF. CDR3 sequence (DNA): TGTGCCAGCAGGGTACAGGGCGGCACTGAAGCTTTCTTT.

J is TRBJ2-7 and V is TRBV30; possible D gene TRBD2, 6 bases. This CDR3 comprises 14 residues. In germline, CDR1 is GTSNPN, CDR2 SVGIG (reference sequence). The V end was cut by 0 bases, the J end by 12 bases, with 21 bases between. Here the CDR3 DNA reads TGTGCCTGGAGTGTAGGGACTTCAGGGACGGGCCTGTACTTC. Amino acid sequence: CAWSVGTSGTGLYF.